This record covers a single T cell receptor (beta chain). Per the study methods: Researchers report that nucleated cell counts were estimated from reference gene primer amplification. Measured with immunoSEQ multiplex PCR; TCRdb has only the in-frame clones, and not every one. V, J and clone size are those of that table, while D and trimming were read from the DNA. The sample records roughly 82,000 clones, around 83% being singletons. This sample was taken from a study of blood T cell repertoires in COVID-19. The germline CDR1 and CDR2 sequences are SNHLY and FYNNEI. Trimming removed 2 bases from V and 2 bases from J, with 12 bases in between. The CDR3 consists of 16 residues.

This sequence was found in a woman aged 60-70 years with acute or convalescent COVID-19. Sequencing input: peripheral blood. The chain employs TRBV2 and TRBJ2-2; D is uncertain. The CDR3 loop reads CASSEPRGLNTGELFF. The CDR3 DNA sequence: TGTGCCAGCAGTGAACCCAGAGGCCTAAACACCGGGGAGCTGTTTTTT.